This T cell receptor beta chain comes out of a study of T cell responses to AZD1222 COVID-19 vaccine (dated by TCRdb to 2020 to 2023). As for the study more broadly: Because spike-specific TCR depth and breadth did not differ between the two schedules, AZD1222 recipients who got a second dose at roughly 4 weeks were pooled with those who got a second dose at roughly 12 weeks. TCR sequencing was performed for about 240 trial participants, of whom around 200 were given two doses of AZD1222 and some 26 were given two doses of MenACWY control vaccine. Trial participants were enrolled into age subgroups of 18-55, 56-69 and 70-plus years, which contained around 150, 29 and 61 TCR-sequenced participants, respectively.

The CDR3 regions of human TCRbeta chains were analyzed by immunosequencing. Per the original workflow: TCRs in the repertoires were compared against a reference library of SARS-CoV-2-specific TCRs that had been generated with the MIRA antigen-specificity platform. Breadth meant the fraction of unique TCRs that were SARS-CoV-2-associated, whereas depth meant the fraction of total T cells that were SARS-CoV-2-associated. Using the MIRA data, each spike-specific TCR was assigned both to the spike region to which the TCR was reactive and to a CD4 or CD8 class. Log10-transformed breadth and depth values were compared by one-way ANOVA with Sidak's multiple comparisons tests. As stored in TCRdb, this immuneACCESS dataset retains in-frame rearrangements with V and J assigned. A fraction of the clones does not appear; measured against another copy, unresolved V genes explain less than half of the discrepancy, and the remainder lacks a known reason. V and J calls and clone size are those listed in that table; D and trimming were worked out from the DNA. The sample profile shows roughly 84,000 clones; around nine tenths of them were found once. The leading ten clones occupy about 1.4% of the sample.

According to the study, the label for this sample's time point signals: baseline before first vaccination. Vaccinee samples were obtained from the UK trials COV001 and COV002, which included a single-blind randomized controlled phase 2/3 trial of AZD1222 (ChAdOx1 nCoV-19) in healthy adults. For TCRbeta chain sequencing, PBMC samples were collected from trial participants at day 0 and at day 28 after the second dose. V loses 1 base of germline sequence and J loses 10 bases, and the interval between the two ends is 13 bases. CDR1 is given as MNHNS and CDR2 as SASEGT, both from the germline V gene. The CDR3 runs 13 residues from the cysteine to the phenylalanine. Only the CDR3 DNA stays, 39 bases, in frame from base 1. On this clone: Its specific antigen is unknown. Within one base of it there is no much larger clone, and no base qualities were kept.

The paper's findings and limits, for the study overall: Because no samples from the day 14 peak response were available, repertoires could be characterized only after the peak T cell response. Conclusions about previously exposed vaccinees are limited, since just a handful of AZD1222 recipients were seropositive for SARS-CoV-2 at baseline. Spike-specific TCR breadth and depth rose significantly after two AZD1222 doses compared with day 0 and with MenACWY recipients. Most participants were white British and females outnumbered males, and the authors suggested that clonal diversity may have been underestimated. The 56-69-year group was small, and its depth increase did not reach significance, likely because of low power. CD4 TCRs associated with the vaccine covered the entire spike protein, and the dominant responses were in regions 160-218 and 743-854. Reportedly, almost half of the unique spike-specific TCRs recognized epitopes lying outside the regions that are mutated in the B.1.351 and B.1.1.7 variants.

This clonotype was obtained from an adult in good health. The chain joins TRBV6-1 to TRBJ1-1; TRBD1 is a possible D gene, resting on 5 matching bases. The starting material was peripheral blood, obtained on day 0 of AZD1222 vaccination. The CDR3 loop reads CASSEEGWKRAFF. The DNA sequence reads TGTGCCAGCAGTGAAGAGGGGTGGAAGAGAGCTTTCTTT.